Listed below are T cell receptor beta chains from one sample, sequenced in a study of cytomegalovirus exposure and HLA in healthy donors. Method: immunoSEQ multiplex PCR; TCRdb's copy keeps in-frame clones and lacks some. The repertoire holds some 30,000 clones, with roughly 82% as singletons. Sequencing was performed on PBMCs. The source is a woman aged 18-29 years in good health and CMV-seronegative. Both conserved end residues are part of each CDR3. The size entry is marked missing in some rows and otherwise reads once, few, many or a size class.

V,size,CDR3
TRBV25-1,.,CASTRQGTYEQYF
TRBV4-2,.,CASSQGDRGGANVLTF
TRBV5-1,.,CASSLTGISNQPQHF
TRBV10-3,.,CASRTERNTEAFF
TRBV19,.,CASSFTSESSYEQYF
TRBV5-1,.,CASSFEQGQISNQPQHF
TRBV10-3,.,CAISGGGGAGYNEQFF
TRBV5-6,.,CASSQWTSGADTQYF
TRBV4-1,.,CASSQLTGGPGNEQFF
TRBV6-4,.,CASSLSLGGGTDTQYF
TRBV11-2,.,CASSLGVAGGREQYF
TRBV29-1,.,CSVEAGTMNTEAFF
TRBV7-9,.,CASSLRNYEQYF
TRBV4-2,.,CASSQDGRGGDNEQFF
TRBV4-2,.,CASSQGTGDQETQYF
TRBV27,few,CASSFFSPTGGYGYTF
TRBV6-1,.,CASSDWFGHTYEQYF
TRBV30,.,CAWKGRWEFVYEQFF
TRBV9,.,CASSAGTGDQPQHF
TRBV11-3,.,CASSPTGTGGDEQYF
TRBV11-2,.,CASSPLRASSYEQYF
TRBV5-4,.,CASSLSYRGNEKLFF
TRBV7-7,.,CAVGQGAIDEQYF
TRBV4-3,.,CASSQIFRDTAYEQYF
TRBV4-3,.,CASSAGQGAYEQYF
TRBV19,.,CASRPSRTGTVNTGELFF
TRBV25-1,few,CASSDTGQGSYNEQFF
TRBV30,.,CAWSQGTEAFF
TRBV19,.,CASSMYPGTDTQYF
TRBV7-8,.,CASSSAGVPDTQYF
TRBV6-1,.,CASSIQGARNSPLHF
TRBV4-2,.,CASSQGDSNTYGYPF
TRBV5-6,.,CASGGQWNTEAFF
TRBV28,few,CASSLPDTGANVLTF
TRBV10-2,.,CASSDSPSGSLVEQYF
TRBV4-3,.,CASSQDATANYGYTF
TRBV6-5,few,CAPGRAGGDFEQYF
TRBV11-1,.,CASSPTGSDGYTF
TRBV5-1,.,CASSPSGSETQYF
TRBV6-5,once,CASSYTGGYEQYF
TRBV7-3,.,CASSPGAGVEQFF
TRBV4-1,.,CASSQDRDRAQYF
TRBV4-1,.,CASSQDTGYNYGYTF
TRBV11-2,.,CASSLGTSGISEQYF
TRBV27,.,CASSFSSAQGYEQYF
TRBV6-4,few,CASSDPGRTEAFF
TRBV7-3,once,CASSLSGQGARIGANVLTF
TRBV7-2,few,CASSADRGRETQYF
TRBV28,few,CASRSRDSYNEQFF
TRBV7-9,.,CASRLTSGRQETQYF
TRBV7-9,.,CASSFGGNGYTF